This T cell receptor beta chain is from a study of shared clonotypes between healthy human individuals. Whole-study results and caveats: Sharing across four donors was highest in naive CD4 (roughly 5%) and lowest in memory CD8 (about 0.4%). Even with large depth, rarefaction showed that sorted-subset sequencing was incomplete.

TCRdb's table, derived via immunoSEQ multiplex PCR, lists solely in-frame clones and lacks some. The table has approximately 2,200,000 clones, 90% to 95% seen once. Worth noting for this clone: Antigen unknown.

Terminally differentiated effector memory CD45RA+ cells were excluded by CCR7 positive selection of CD45RO-negative cells. The CDR3 covers 17 residues. Germline V CDR1 and CDR2: LNHDA, SQIVND (reference sequence). The trim removed 1 base at V and 1 base at J, leaving 7 bases unmatched. This TCR was sampled from a man younger than 30 in good health. Some clones in this sample may be carry-over from other donors' samples. Sequencing was done on a sample of naive CD8+ T cells from PBMCs. This chain connects TRBV19 to TRBJ2-1, with 7 bases aligning to TRBD2. The CDR3: CASSIVYGLGSYNEQFF. The DNA of the CDR3 is TGTGCCAGTAGTATAGTATACGGACTAGGGTCCTACAATGAGCAGTTCTTC.